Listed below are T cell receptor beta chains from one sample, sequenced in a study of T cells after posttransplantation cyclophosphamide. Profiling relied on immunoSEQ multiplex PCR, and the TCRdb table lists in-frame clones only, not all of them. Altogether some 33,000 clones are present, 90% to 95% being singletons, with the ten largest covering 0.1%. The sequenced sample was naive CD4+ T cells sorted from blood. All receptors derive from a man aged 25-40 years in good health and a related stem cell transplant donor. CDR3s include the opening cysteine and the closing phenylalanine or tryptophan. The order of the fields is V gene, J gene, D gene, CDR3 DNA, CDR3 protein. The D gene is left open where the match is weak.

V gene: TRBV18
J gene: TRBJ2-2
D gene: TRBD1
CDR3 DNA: TGTGCCAGCTCACTCCTAACCGACAGGGACACCGGGGAGCTGTTTTTT
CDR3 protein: CASSLLTDRDTGELFF

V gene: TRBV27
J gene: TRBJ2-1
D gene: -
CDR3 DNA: TGTGCCAGCAGCCTTACAGACTACAATGAGCAGTTCTTC
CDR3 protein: CASSLTDYNEQFF

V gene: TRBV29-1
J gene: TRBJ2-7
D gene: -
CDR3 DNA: TGCAGCGTCGACGGAGGGTCCTACGAGCAGTACTTC
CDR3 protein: CSVDGGSYEQYF

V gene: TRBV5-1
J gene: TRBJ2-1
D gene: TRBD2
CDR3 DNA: TGCGCCAGCAGCCTTAGCGGGGGGACTTCCAATGAGCAGTTCTTC
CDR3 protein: CASSLSGGTSNEQFF

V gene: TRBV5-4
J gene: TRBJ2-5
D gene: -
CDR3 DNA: TGTGCCAGCAGCTTGTGGGAGGTGGAGACCCAGTACTTC
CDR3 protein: CASSLWEVETQYF

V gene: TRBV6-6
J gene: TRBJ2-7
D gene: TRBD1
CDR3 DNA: TGTGCCAGCAGTTTTTACGGGACAGGGCGGGAGCAGTACTTC
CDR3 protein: CASSFYGTGREQYF

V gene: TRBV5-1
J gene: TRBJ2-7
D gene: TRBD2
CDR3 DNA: TGCGCCAGCAGCCGGGATGGCGGGGGGCTGTACGAGCAGTACTTC
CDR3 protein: CASSRDGGGLYEQYF

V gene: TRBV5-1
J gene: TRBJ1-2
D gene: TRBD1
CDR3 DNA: TGCGCCAGCAGCGTGGGACAGGGTAATGGCTACACCTTC
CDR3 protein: CASSVGQGNGYTF

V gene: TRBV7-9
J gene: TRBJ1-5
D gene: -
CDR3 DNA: TGTGCCAGCAGCTTAGTAGGGGGTCATCAGCCCCAGCATTTT
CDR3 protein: CASSLVGGHQPQHF

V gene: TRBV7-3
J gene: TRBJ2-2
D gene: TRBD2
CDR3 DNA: TGTGCCAGCAGCCCCCAGGGGGGCCTAGCGGGGGGACACACCGGGGAGCTGTTTTTT
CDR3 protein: CASSPQGGLAGGHTGELFF

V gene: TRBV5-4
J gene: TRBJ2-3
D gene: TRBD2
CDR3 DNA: TGTGCCAGCAGCTTGGTTGGGCTAGCGGGGACAGATACGCAGTATTTT
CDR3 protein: CASSLVGLAGTDTQYF

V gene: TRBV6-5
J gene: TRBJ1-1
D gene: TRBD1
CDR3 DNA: TGTGCCAGCAGTAGGACAGGGAGGAACACTGAAGCTTTCTTT
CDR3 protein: CASSRTGRNTEAFF